These 15 T cell receptor beta chains came from one sample sequenced in a study of T cells in Graves' hyperthyroidism and ophthalmopathy. Amplification yielded TCR beta CDR3 regions, with RNA transcripts as the source. Researchers ran a first-round RT-PCR on the TCR CDR3 using the HTBI primer set. In TCRdb, the multiplex PCR reads were re-called with MiXCR into one record per CDR3 protein. There are some 460,000 distinct CDR3 sequences in the sample; 15% to 18% occur only once, and roughly an eighth lies in the top ten. What was sequenced was blood. These receptor sequences come from a woman aged 18 to 35 with Graves' hyperthyroidism.

The J gene is TRBJ2-7, the V gene TRBV4-2; 12 bases fit TRBD2. The CDR3 totals 17 residues. The germline V gene has CDR1 LGHNA and CDR2 YNFKEQ. Losses at the gene ends were 0 bases for V and 3 bases for J; bases not matched to a gene: 6. This chain's CDR3 is CASSQDKTSGGYYEQYF. The CDR3 DNA sequence: TGTGCCAGCAGCCAAGATAAGACTAGCGGGGGCTACTACGAGCAGTACTTC.

This clonotype was detected ten times or more. The CDR3 protein is CSAITRRTASTDTQYF. The CDR3 DNA is TGCAGTGCTATAACCCGTCGGACAGCTAGCACAGATACGCAGTATTTT. The rearrangement joins TRBV20-1 to TRBJ2-3; D is perhaps TRBD1 (6 bases). CDR1 and CDR2 (germline): DFQATT, SNEGSKA (reference sequence). V lost 4 bases to trimming and J lost 0 bases, with 17 bases between them. This CDR3 is 16 amino acids long.

This clonotype was seen ten or more times. This chain connects TRBV12-3 or TRBV12-4 to TRBJ1-1; D uncertain. The CDR3 length is 17 residues. Between the trimmed V and J ends, which lost 6 bases and 0 bases, there was a span of 20 bases. The CDR3 is CASSLSRTWGMNTEAFF. The DNA of the CDR3 is TGTGCCAGCAGCTTATCGCGGACCTGGGGAATGAACACTGAAGCTTTCTTT.

This clonotype was recorded a few times. The rearrangement joins TRBV2 to TRBJ2-4, with D perhaps assigned TRBD1 or TRBD2 (5 bases each). V shed 2 bases and J shed 0 bases, with 8 bases lying between them. Germline CDR1 is SNHLY and CDR2 is FYNNEI. CDR3 length equals 15 residues. The CDR3 protein is CASSEFGAAKNIQYF. The CDR3, as DNA: TGTGCCAGCAGTGAATTCGGGGCAGCCAAAAACATTCAGTACTTC.

The J gene is TRBJ2-7, the V gene TRBV4-1; the D gene is possibly TRBD2 (6 bases). The CDR3 spans 15 residues. Germline V gene sequence: CDR1 MGHRA, CDR2 YSYEKL. The germline V and J ends were trimmed by 5 bases and 3 bases, with 17 bases remaining between them. The CDR3 protein is CASSWSRDPYYEQYF. In nucleotides, the CDR3 is TGCGCCAGCAGCTGGTCGCGGGACCCTTACTACGAGCAGTACTTC.

This clonotype appeared a few times. The chain uses TRBV4-3 and TRBJ1-2; D not certain. Trimming stripped 0 bases from V and 4 bases from J, with 9 bases between. Looked up from germline, CDR1 is LGHNA and CDR2 is YSLEER. The CDR3 loop spans 14 amino acids. CDR3 residues: CASSQERTTYGYTF. In DNA, the CDR3 is TGCGCCAGCAGCCAAGAACGGACCACCTATGGCTACACCTTC.

This sequence joins TRBV7-8 and TRBJ1-2, with no clear D. V gave up 0 bases and J gave up 2 bases, with 7 bases separating them. The CDR3 is made up of 14 amino acids. Germline V gene sequence: CDR1 SGHVS, CDR2 FQNEAQ. The CDR3 is CASSLARLNYGYTF. CDR3 DNA sequence: TGTGCCAGCAGCTTAGCTCGCTTAAACTATGGCTACACCTTC.

This chain connects TRBV29-1 to TRBJ2-3; 9 nucleotides align to TRBD1. Germline CDR1 is SQVTM and CDR2 is ANQGSEA. CDR3 length: 14 amino acids. With V trimmed by 7 bases and J by 4 bases, 9 bases remained unmatched. CDR3 region: CSAIPGQGSDTQYF. The CDR3 nucleotides are TGCAGCGCCATTCCGGGACAGGGCTCAGATACGCAGTATTTT.

This clonotype was recorded once. This may be a read error: a much more frequent sequence differs by one nucleotide. The rearrangement joins TRBV6-2 or TRBV6-3 to TRBJ2-3, with 9 bases fitting TRBD2. CDR1 MNHEY and CDR2 SVGEGT come from the germline V gene. Trimming cost V 5 bases and J 5 bases; bases outside gene matches: 11. This CDR3 is 16 amino acids long. For the CDR3, the DNA is TGTGCCAGCAGTGGAGGGGCTAGCGGGGAGGTAGATACGCAGTATTTT. Its translation is CASSGGASGEVDTQYF.

This clonotype was picked up a small number of times. The chain joins TRBV20-1 to TRBJ1-5; unclear D gene. CDR1 is DFQATT and CDR2 is SNEGSKA in the germline V gene (reference sequence). The V end was cut by 1 base, the J end by 1 base, with 20 bases between. The CDR3 has 18 residues. CDR3 region: CSARAGYTGGVSNQPQHF. In DNA, the CDR3 is TGCAGTGCTAGAGCTGGATACACTGGTGGGGTCAGCAATCAGCCCCAGCATTTT.

For this clonotype: One base away lies a much larger clone, so this may be a sequencing read error. V is TRBV6-1 and J is TRBJ1-2, with 8 bases identical to TRBD1. CDR3 length: 14 residues. Germline V gives CDR1 MNHNS, CDR2 SASEGT. As DNA, the CDR3 is TGTGTCAGCAGGCAGACCGGGACAGGCGATGGCTACACCTTC. It specifies CVSRQTGTGDGYTF.

This clonotype occurred many times. This sequence joins TRBV19 and TRBJ1-1; D not certain. The CDR3 totals 15 residues. V was cut by 3 bases and J by 6 bases, with 17 bases left in between. Germline values: CDR1 LNHDA, CDR2 SQIVND (reference sequence). CDR3 protein: CASSMRREQIPEAFF. The CDR3 DNA sequence: TGTGCCAGTAGTATGAGGAGGGAGCAAATACCTGAAGCTTTCTTT.

This clonotype has only a few counts. V gene TRBV3-1 combines with J gene TRBJ1-3, with TRBD1 matching over 10 bases. The CDR3 totals 15 residues. Trimming cost V 3 bases and J 2 bases; bases outside gene matches: 1. Germline-derived CDR1 and CDR2 are LGHDT and YNNKEL (reference sequence). DNA for the CDR3: TGTGCCAGCAGCCACGGGACAGGGGCTGGAAACACCATATATTTT. This codes for CASSHGTGAGNTIYF.

This clonotype was seen ten or more times. The CDR3 nucleotides read TGTGCCAGCAGTTTCTCGCAGGGAACAGGAAACACCATATATTTT. Encoded protein: CASSFSQGTGNTIYF. V usage is TRBV28 and J usage is TRBJ1-3; TRBD1 might be the D (5 bases). Deletions cut 3 bases from V and 4 bases from J, with 13 bases between. The germline V gene encodes CDR1 MDHEN and CDR2 SYDVKM. The CDR3 totals 15 residues.

The chain couples TRBV7-9 to TRBJ2-7; the match to TRBD1 covers 7 bases. Trimming took 3 bases from V and 6 from J; bases not matched to a gene: 5. The length of the CDR3 is 13 residues. CDR1 SEHNR and CDR2 FQNEAQ come from the germline V gene (reference sequence). The CDR3 region is CASSFSGTAEQYF. Written as DNA, the CDR3 is TGTGCCAGCAGCTTTAGTGGGACAGCCGAGCAGTACTTC. The variable domain in full, with the rest retrieved from reference TRBV7-9 and TRBJ2-7, is DTGVSQNPRHKITKRGQNVTFRCDPISEHNRLYWYRQTLGQGPEFLTYFQNEAQLEKSRLLSDRFSAERPKGSFSTLEIQRTEQGDSAMYLCASSFSGTAEQYFGPGTRLTVT.